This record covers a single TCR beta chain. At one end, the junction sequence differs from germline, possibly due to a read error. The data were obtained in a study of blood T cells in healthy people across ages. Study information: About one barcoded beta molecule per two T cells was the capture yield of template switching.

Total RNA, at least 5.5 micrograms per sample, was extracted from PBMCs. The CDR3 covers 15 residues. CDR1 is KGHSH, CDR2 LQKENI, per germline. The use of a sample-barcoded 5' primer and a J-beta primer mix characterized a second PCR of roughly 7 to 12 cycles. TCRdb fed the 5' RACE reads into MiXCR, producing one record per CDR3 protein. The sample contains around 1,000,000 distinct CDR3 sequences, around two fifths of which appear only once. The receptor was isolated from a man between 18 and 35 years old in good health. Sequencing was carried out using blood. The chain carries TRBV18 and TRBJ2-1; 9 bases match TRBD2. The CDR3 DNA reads TGTGCCAGCTCAGTAGCGGGGGTCACCTACAGTGAGCAGTTCTTC. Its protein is CASSVAGVTYSEQFF. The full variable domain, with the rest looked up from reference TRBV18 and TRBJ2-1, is NAGVMQNPRHLVRRRGQEARLRCSPMKGHSHVYWYRQLPEEGLKFMVYLQKENIIDESGMPKERFSAEFPKEGPSILRIQQVVRGDSAAYFCASSVAGVTYSEQFFGPGTRLTVL.